These T cell receptor beta chains were read from a single sample in a study of cytomegalovirus exposure and HLA in healthy donors. Sequencing used immunoSEQ multiplex PCR; TCRdb keeps in-frame clones, though not all of them. In the table there are fewer than 400,000 clones, 86% of which are singletons. The specimen was PBMCs. All receptors come from a woman under 30 in good health and CMV-seronegative. Both conserved end residues are trimmed from each CDR3.

TRBV9	ASSVAAGWSTDTQY
TRBV4-3	ASSQDRGNTYEQY
TRBV7-3	ASSLTGGGEQY
TRBV18	ASSPLQAGGTEAF
TRBV29-1	SVELGAGPETQY
TRBV30	AWSGPGTAYGYT
TRBV7-9	ASSLEASGKTSYEQY
TRBV7-2	ASSLDTARGQF
TRBV4-1	ASSLTRGEKLF
TRBV18	ASSPGQGSNQPQH
TRBV29-1	SVGSWGTGDTIY
TRBV4-1	ASSQGGGENTEAF
TRBV6-1	ASSAVTGYHGGGANVLT
TRBV28	ASTLTGELF
TRBV6-5	ASRRTAYSNQPQH